Listed below are T cell receptor beta chains from one sample, sequenced in a study of Ad26.COV2.S vaccination and SARS-CoV-2 variants. The repertoire was sequenced with immunoSEQ multiplex PCR; TCRdb's copy has only in-frame clones and lacks some. The data hold fewer than 400,000 clones, with around four fifths observed a single time. Specimen: peripheral blood, collected in a trial of Ad26.COV2.S vaccine versus placebo. All receptors come from a person between 18 and 60 years old who received the Ad26.COV2.S COVID-19 vaccine or a placebo. CDR3s include the opening cysteine and the closing phenylalanine or tryptophan. A D gene is named only where the DNA matches it firmly. Clone size is not always given. Where it is, it says once, few, many or a class for expanded clones.

TRBJ1-2 TRBV19 12 NA NA CVTSRDTLGYTF TGTGTCACCTCACGGGATACCCTCGGCTACACCTTC
TRBJ2-5 TRBV14 13 NA NA CASSRDNQETQYF TGTGCCAGCAGCCGGGACAACCAAGAGACCCAGTACTTC
TRBJ1-2 TRBV9 14 TRBD1 once CASSAGQAALGYTF TGTGCCAGCAGCGCGGGACAGGCGGCTCTTGGCTACACCTTC
TRBJ2-2 TRBV5-1 15 TRBD1 NA CASSLRQGPTGELFF TGCGCCAGCAGCTTGCGACAGGGACCCACCGGGGAGCTGTTTTTT
TRBJ2-2 TRBV4-1 16 NA NA CASSHPRDPNTGELFF TGCGCCAGCAGCCACCCCCGGGATCCGAACACCGGGGAGCTGTTTTTT
TRBJ2-1 TRBV5-1 13 NA NA CASSAELNNEQFF TGCGCCAGCAGCGCTGAGCTGAACAATGAGCAGTTCTTC
TRBJ2-2 TRBV4-2 14 NA NA CASSQVSGTGELFF TGTGCCAGCAGCCAAGTCAGTGGCACCGGGGAGCTGTTTTTT
TRBJ1-5 TRBV19 15 TRBD1 NA CASIPDRAGNQPQHF TGTGCCAGTATACCGGACAGGGCCGGCAATCAGCCCCAGCATTTT
TRBJ1-2 TRBV2 11 TRBD1 few CASKPDRAFTF TGTGCCAGCAAGCCCGACAGGGCCTTTACCTTC
TRBJ2-3 TRBV19 18 TRBD2 NA CASSFPASGGAVTDTQYF TGTGCCAGTAGTTTTCCGGCTAGCGGGGGGGCGGTTACAGATACGCAGTATTTT
TRBJ1-6 TRBV18 17 NA NA CASSPRRGRAERSPLHF TGTGCCAGCTCACCACGTCGAGGCAGGGCCGAACGCTCACCCCTCCACTTT
TRBJ1-5 TRBV2 12 NA few CASRRDNQPQHF TGTGCCAGCAGGCGGGACAATCAGCCCCAGCATTTT
TRBJ2-3 TRBV7-6 14 NA once CASSLARGLDTQYF TGTGCCAGCAGCTTAGCCCGAGGGTTGGATACGCAGTATTTT
TRBJ2-4 TRBV2 15 NA few CASRGVGPAKNIQYF TGTGCCAGCAGAGGAGTGGGGCCTGCCAAAAACATTCAGTACTTC
TRBJ2-2 TRBV5-1 14 TRBD1 NA CASSYTGGGGELFF TGCGCCAGCAGCTACACAGGGGGCGGCGGGGAGCTGTTTTTT
TRBJ2-1 TRBV11-3 15 NA NA CASSLGEGLSDEQFF TGTGCCAGCAGCTTAGGAGAGGGGTTGAGCGATGAGCAGTTCTTC
TRBJ1-1 TRBV6-2/TRBV6-3 15 NA NA CASSSLRGGETEAFF TGTGCCAGCAGTTCCCTCCGCGGGGGAGAAACTGAAGCTTTCTTT
TRBJ2-2 TRBV5-1 16 NA NA CASSVDGHPSTGELFF TGCGCCAGCAGCGTAGACGGCCACCCGAGCACCGGGGAGCTGTTTTTT
TRBJ2-5 TRBV28 16 NA few CASSGPLLMGAETQYF TGTGCCAGCAGTGGCCCCCTGTTGATGGGGGCAGAGACCCAGTACTTC
TRBJ1-1 TRBV6-5 13 NA once CATIQSPNTEAFF TGTGCCACCATACAGAGTCCTAACACTGAAGCTTTCTTT
TRBJ1-6 TRBV7-9 16 NA NA CASSSPQPGLGSPLHF TGTGCCAGCAGCTCCCCCCAGCCGGGTCTAGGATCACCCCTCCACTTT
TRBJ2-1 TRBV18 14 NA NA CASSPSSSYNEQFF TGTGCCAGCTCACCAAGCAGCTCCTACAATGAGCAGTTCTTC
TRBJ1-5 TRBV10-3 15 TRBD1 NA CAISEGDRQGQPQHF TGTGCCATCAGTGAGGGGGACAGACAGGGTCAGCCCCAGCATTTT
TRBJ2-2 TRBV12-3/TRBV12-4 13 NA NA CASIPNYTGELFF TGTGCCAGCATCCCCAACTACACCGGGGAGCTGTTTTTT
TRBJ2-5 TRBV7-9 15 NA once CASSLVQEYQETQYF TGTGCCAGCAGCTTAGTCCAGGAATACCAAGAGACCCAGTACTTC
TRBJ2-7 TRBV18 11 NA NA CASSYSYEQYF TGTGCCAGCTCTTACTCCTACGAGCAGTACTTC
TRBJ2-7 TRBV15 17 TRBD2 once CATSREASGDNTYEQYF TGTGCCACCAGCAGAGAGGCTAGCGGGGACAACACCTACGAGCAGTACTTC
TRBJ2-5 TRBV7-2 14 TRBD1 NA CASSRDRGVETQYF TGTGCCAGCAGTAGAGACAGGGGGGTAGAGACCCAGTACTTC
TRBJ2-1 TRBV11-3 17 TRBD2 few CASSLGTSGGAYNEQFF TGTGCCAGCAGCTTAGGGACTAGCGGGGGGGCCTACAATGAGCAGTTCTTC
TRBJ2-1 TRBV7-2 16 NA NA CASSYPLFRGSHEQFF TGTGCCAGCAGCTACCCTTTGTTCCGGGGAAGCCATGAGCAGTTCTTC
TRBJ2-5 TRBV11-3 15 NA once CASSLLRPGQETQYF TGTGCCAGCAGCTTATTAAGGCCCGGCCAAGAGACCCAGTACTTC
TRBJ1-6 TRBV28 15 TRBD1 NA CASSLVDRDGSPLHF TGTGCCAGCAGCCTCGTCGACAGGGACGGTTCACCCCTCCACTTT
TRBJ2-3 TRBV25-1 14 TRBD1 NA CASSGTGGKNTQYF TGTGCCAGCTCGGGGACAGGGGGCAAAAATACGCAGTATTTT
TRBJ1-1 TRBV6-5 13 TRBD1 once CASRSTGGLLAFF TGTGCCAGCAGATCGACAGGGGGCCTGCTAGCTTTCTTT
TRBJ1-2 TRBV12-5 13 TRBD1 NA CASGLPTGEGYTF TGTGCTAGTGGTTTGCCGACAGGGGAGGGCTACACCTTC
TRBJ2-3 TRBV28 17 NA NA CASSFPLGTEYTDTQYF TGTGCCAGCAGTTTCCCCCTCGGGACGGAGTACACAGATACGCAGTATTTT
TRBJ2-2 TRBV20-1 11 NA NA CSAGGDGELFF TGCAGTGCAGGCGGGGACGGGGAGCTGTTTTTT
TRBJ2-3 TRBV11-3 16 TRBD2 NA CASSRRSGGSTDTQYF TGTGCCAGCAGCCGCCGTAGCGGGGGCAGCACAGATACGCAGTATTTT
TRBJ2-7 TRBV20-1 15 NA once CSASLDTTSSYEQYF TGCAGTGCTAGTTTGGACACAACGAGCTCCTACGAGCAGTACTTC
TRBJ2-3 TRBV24-1 16 NA NA CATSDGGGERRDTQYF TGTGCCACCAGTGATGGTGGAGGAGAGAGAAGAGATACGCAGTATTTT
TRBJ1-5 TRBV19 14 NA NA CASRPGGGNQPQHF TGTGCCAGTAGACCGGGGGGCGGCAATCAGCCCCAGCATTTT
TRBJ2-1 TRBV9 16 TRBD2 NA CASSVGASGGALEQFF TGTGCCAGCAGCGTAGGAGCTAGCGGGGGGGCTCTTGAGCAGTTCTTC
TRBJ1-1 TRBV5-1 15 NA NA CASNPAGSSISEAFF TGCGCCAGCAACCCGGCGGGGAGTAGTATCTCTGAAGCTTTCTTT
TRBJ2-2 TRBV6-4 13 NA once CASSVSNTGELFF TGTGCCAGCAGTGTATCGAACACCGGGGAGCTGTTTTTT
TRBJ2-7 TRBV10-3 13 NA NA CAISEGEPSEQYF TGTGCCATCAGTGAGGGTGAACCTTCCGAGCAGTACTTC
TRBJ1-1 TRBV7-9 13 NA NA CASSSSRVPEAFF TGTGCCAGCTCGTCCTCCAGGGTCCCTGAAGCTTTCTTT
TRBJ1-1 TRBV20-1 13 NA NA CSASAGAGTEAFF TGCAGTGCTAGTGCAGGGGCCGGAACTGAAGCTTTCTTT
TRBJ1-3 TRBV5-1 15 NA few CASSLDPYSGNTIYF TGCGCCAGCAGCTTGGACCCTTACTCTGGAAACACCATATATTTT
TRBJ2-1 TRBV7-9 12 NA NA CASSQLANEQFF TGTGCCAGCAGCCAACTGGCCAATGAGCAGTTCTTC
TRBJ1-2 TRBV9 12 NA once CASSVDGYGYTF TGTGCCAGCAGCGTAGACGGCTATGGCTACACCTTC
TRBJ1-1 TRBV7-3 14 NA NA CASSVPGHLTEAFF TGTGCCAGCAGCGTACCGGGACACTTGACTGAAGCTTTCTTT
TRBJ1-5 TRBV19 14 NA NA CASSPQQGNQPQHF TGTGCCAGTAGTCCTCAACAGGGTAATCAGCCCCAGCATTTT
TRBJ1-3 TRBV12-3/TRBV12-4 13 NA NA CASTGQRGDTIYF TGTGCCAGCACTGGACAAAGAGGGGACACCATATATTTT
TRBJ1-2 TRBV5-4 14 TRBD1 NA CASVETGTGFGYTF TGTGCCAGCGTCGAGACCGGGACAGGGTTCGGCTACACCTTC